This TCR beta chain was sequenced in a study of OX40 agonist ivuxolimab in advanced cancers. Study results and limitations: The mean number of expanded clones was higher in CD8+ T cells than in CD4+. In the 0.1-3.0 mg/kg groups, partial responders showed among the lowest expansion.

The repertoire was sequenced with immunoSEQ multiplex PCR; TCRdb's copy has only in-frame clones and lacks some. Of some 65,000 clones in the sample, roughly 87% are singletons; the top ten hold under 0.5%. Excluded were patients having autoimmune disease history or systemic immunosuppression. V lost 1 base and J 5 bases, leaving 9 bases between the germline ends. The CDR3 contains 14 residues. Per the germline V gene, CDR1 is SEHNR and CDR2 is FQNEAQ (reference sequence). Regarding this clone: As yet, its antigen is unknown.

The chain joins TRBV7-9 to TRBJ1-5; possible D gene TRBD1, 5 bases. The origin of this receptor is an adult with an advanced solid tumor such as melanoma, head and neck, liver or kidney cancer. Material: CD4+ or CD8+ T cells sorted from blood, obtained in a trial of the OX40 agonist ivuxolimab. CDR3 amino acids: CASSLVGGDQPQHF. CDR3 bases: TGTGCCAGCAGCTTAGTCGGGGGTGATCAGCCCCAGCATTTT. The full variable domain, its missing parts supplied by reference TRBV7-9 and TRBJ1-5, is DTGVSQNPRHKITKRGQNVTFRCDPISEHNRLYWYRQTLGQGPEFLTYFQNEAQLEKSRLLSDRFSAERPKGSFSTLEIQRTEQGDSAMYLCASSLVGGDQPQHFGDGTRLSIL.